This T cell receptor beta chain was identified during a study of shared clonotypes between healthy human individuals. This clone was detected only a few times. Libraries were prepared by immunoSEQ multiplex PCR; TCRdb keeps only in-frame clonotypes and omits some of them. The sample shows roughly 680,000 clones, 72% of them seen only once. Trimming removed 7 bases from V and 0 bases from J, with 10 bases in between. Germline CDR1 reads ENHRY; CDR2 reads SYGVKD. CDR3 length: 13 amino acids. V gene TRBV10-3 combines with J gene TRBJ2-7; D not resolved. The sequence derives from a woman aged 30 to 39 in good health. Sequenced sample: memory CD4+ T cells sorted from blood. Subset described: CD45RA-negative fraction. The CDR3 sequence: CAIMSPLSYEQYF. The CDR3 DNA sequence: TGTGCCATCATGTCCCCCCTCTCCTACGAGCAGTACTTC.